The next 17 T cell receptor beta chains were all read from a single sample in a study of T cell responses to AZD1222 COVID-19 vaccine. Assay used: immunoSEQ multiplex PCR; TCRdb lists only in-frame clones, some missing. The table lists 200,000 to 300,000 clones, over 85% of them singletons. The sample was peripheral blood, taken on day 0 of AZD1222 vaccination. The receptors originated from an adult in good health.

Worth noting for this clone: A junction boundary mismatches the germline segment, possibly from a read error. This rearrangement joins TRBV2 to TRBJ2-7, with TRBD1 matching over 9 bases. This CDR3 has 15 residues. Germline V gene data show CDR1 as SNHLY and CDR2 as FYNNEI. The CDR3, as DNA: TGTGCCAGCAGGGAAGGGACAGGGATCACCTACGAGCAGTACTTC. This translates into CASREGTGITYEQYF. The complete variable domain, with remaining parts taken from reference TRBV2 and TRBJ2-7, reads EPEVTQTPSHQVTQMGQEVILRCVPISNHLYFYWYRQILGQKVEFLVSFYNNEISEKSEIFDDQFSVERPDGSNFTLKIRSTKLEDSAMYFCASREGTGITYEQYFGPGTRLTVT.

V gene TRBV27 combines with J gene TRBJ1-4, with 10 bases fitting TRBD1. V shed 3 bases and J 7 bases; nucleotides not matched to a gene: 2. Germline V CDR1 and CDR2: MNHEY, SMNVEV (reference sequence). The CDR3 loop spans 14 amino acids. In DNA, the CDR3 is TGTGCCAGCAGTTTGCGGGACAGGGGTGAAAAACTGTTTTTT. It specifies CASSLRDRGEKLFF.

This clone was observed once. The chain is built from TRBV4-1 and TRBJ1-5; TRBD1 agrees at 9 bases. Trimming at V came to 4 bases and at J to 4 bases, leaving 5 bases not matched to a gene. This CDR3 region has 15 residues. CDR1 is MGHRA, CDR2 YSYEKL, per germline. CDR3 loop: CASSRTGTGNQPQHF. The CDR3 DNA follows: TGCGCCAGCAGCCGGACCGGGACAGGGAATCAGCCCCAGCATTTT.

This clone was seen only once. The rearrangement links TRBV28 to TRBJ1-1; weak D call: TRBD1 (6 bases). The CDR3 consists of 12 residues. V lost 5 bases, J lost 10 bases, and 14 bases lay in between. Germline values: CDR1 MDHEN, CDR2 SYDVKM. This CDR3 is CASSRAEGGAFF. The DNA of the CDR3 is TGTGCCAGCAGTCGTGCGGAGGGGGGAGCTTTCTTT.

The chain recombines TRBV2 with TRBJ2-1; TRBD1 matches at 10 bases. The CDR3 runs 14 residues. Germline values: CDR1 SNHLY, CDR2 FYNNEI. V shed 10 bases, J shed 7 bases, and the junction held 10 bases outside the gene matches. The CDR3 DNA reads TGTGCCACCGTTCGGGACAGGGGTGTGAATGAGCAGTTCTTC. Translation gives CATVRDRGVNEQFF.

This sequence joins TRBV7-9 and TRBJ2-1; D could derive from TRBD1 or TRBD2 (5 bases each). This CDR3 is built from 12 residues. In germline, CDR1 is SEHNR, CDR2 FQNEAQ (reference sequence). Trimming cost V 2 bases and J 10 bases, with 9 bases left between them. The CDR3 region has the DNA TGTGCCAGCAGCTTATTTGAGGGGGAGCAGTTCTTC. Translating it yields CASSLFEGEQFF.

This chain links TRBV2 with TRBJ2-1; no reliable D call. V lost 4 bases and J 3 bases, leaving 10 bases between the germline ends. CDR1 is SNHLY, CDR2 FYNNEI, per germline. CDR3 length equals 14 residues. This CDR3 reads CASSGLRRYNEQFF. In DNA form, the CDR3 reads TGTGCCAGCAGTGGCCTTAGGCGCTACAATGAGCAGTTCTTC.

This chain connects TRBV7-2 to TRBJ2-5; 8 bases are a match to TRBD2. Trimming at V came to 2 bases and at J to 4 bases, leaving 6 bases not matched to a gene. CDR3 length: 15 amino acids. CDR1 is SGHTA and CDR2 is FQGNSA in the germline V gene. CDR3 residues: CASSLSLAVGETQYF. In DNA form, the CDR3 reads TGTGCCAGCAGCTTATCACTAGCGGTTGGAGAGACCCAGTACTTC.

This chain joins TRBV9 and TRBJ1-6; D ambiguous. The V gene's germline CDR1 is SGDLS and CDR2 YYNGEE. The CDR3 contains 14 residues. The V end lost 4 bases, the J end lost 11 bases, and 16 bases lay between the germline ends. Here the CDR3 reads CASSLRPTSTPLHF. The CDR3 nucleotides read TGTGCCAGCAGCCTTCGCCCGACATCAACACCCCTCCACTTT.

This clone was counted a single time. The chain combines TRBV2 with TRBJ2-7; 8 nucleotides line up with TRBD1. V lost 6 bases, J lost 1 base, and 11 bases stayed unmatched. The CDR3 extends over 16 amino acids. Germline V gives CDR1 SNHLY, CDR2 FYNNEI. The CDR3 spells CASRRAGTGKSYEQYF. Here the CDR3 DNA reads TGTGCCAGCAGGCGCGCTGGGACAGGCAAGTCCTACGAGCAGTACTTC.

V and J are TRBV4-2 and TRBJ2-7, with D possibly TRBD1 on 5 matching bases. The V and J ends lost 4 bases and 0 bases respectively, with 13 bases between them. The V gene's germline CDR1 is LGHNA and CDR2 YNFKEQ. The CDR3 is made up of 15 amino acids. In DNA, the CDR3 is TGTGCCAGCAGCCCCAACCCGACAGTCTCCTACGAGCAGTACTTC. Residues: CASSPNPTVSYEQYF.

The sample holds a few counts of this clone. The chain combines TRBV6-1 with TRBJ2-1; 8 positions agree with TRBD2. CDR3 size: 18 residues. V was pared by 4 bases and J by 8 bases, with 19 bases of the junction left unmatched. CDR1 and CDR2 from the germline V gene are MNHNS and SASEGT. The DNA for the CDR3 is TGTGCCAGCAGTGCCACTAGTTACGGGGCGGGAGGATGGGATGAGCAGTTCTTC. Its protein product is CASSATSYGAGGWDEQFF.

The genes are TRBV5-4 and TRBJ1-2; no firm D call. The V end was cut by 5 bases, the J end by 1 base, with 9 bases between. Germline CDR1 SGHNT, CDR2 YYREEE (reference sequence). This CDR3 contains 13 residues. CDR3 residues: CASSPEVNYGYTF. Here the CDR3 DNA reads TGTGCCAGCAGTCCTGAGGTTAACTATGGCTACACCTTC.

The chain recombines TRBV3-1 (or the pseudogene TRBV3-2) with TRBJ2-5; D gene uncertain. V lost 0 bases and J lost 5, with 7 bases in between. The germline V gene encodes CDR1 LGHDT and CDR2 YNNKEL (reference sequence). This CDR3 has 13 residues. This CDR3 reads CASSQDYGETQYF. CDR3 bases: TGTGCCAGCAGCCAAGATTATGGGGAGACCCAGTACTTC.

This clone has only one observation. The chain employs TRBV5-1 and TRBJ2-1, with 7 bases aligning to TRBD2. The CDR3 spans 16 residues. CDR1 is SGHRS, CDR2 YFSETQ, per germline. V was pared by 4 bases and J by 5 bases, with 12 bases of the junction left unmatched. The CDR3 loop reads CASSTSGVPADNEQFF. CDR3 nucleotides: TGCGCCAGCAGCACGAGCGGGGTCCCTGCCGACAATGAGCAGTTCTTC. Full variable domain (remainder filled in from reference TRBV5-1 and TRBJ2-1): KAGVTQTPRYLIKTRGQQVTLSCSPISGHRSVSWYQQTPGQGLQFLFEYFSETQRNKGNFPGRFSGRQFSNSRSEMNVSTLELGDSALYLCASSTSGVPADNEQFFGPGTRLTVL.

The chain recombines TRBV7-2 with TRBJ1-1, with no clear D. Trimming left V 0 bases short and J 2 bases short, with 7 bases between. Germline CDR1 and CDR2: SGHTA and FQGNSA. The CDR3 sequence is 14 residues long. In DNA, the CDR3 is TGTGCCAGCAGCTTAGCGAACTCCAACACTGAAGCTTTCTTT. It yields the protein CASSLANSNTEAFF.

The chain has TRBV5-1 and TRBJ2-2; 7 bases map to TRBD1. The germline V gene encodes CDR1 SGHRS and CDR2 YFSETQ. With 2 bases clipped from V and 1 base from J, the junction kept 2 bases outside the gene matches. The CDR3 is 15 residues long. The CDR3 reads CASSLGGLNTGELFF. CDR3 DNA: TGCGCCAGCAGCTTAGGGGGCCTGAACACCGGGGAGCTGTTTTTT.